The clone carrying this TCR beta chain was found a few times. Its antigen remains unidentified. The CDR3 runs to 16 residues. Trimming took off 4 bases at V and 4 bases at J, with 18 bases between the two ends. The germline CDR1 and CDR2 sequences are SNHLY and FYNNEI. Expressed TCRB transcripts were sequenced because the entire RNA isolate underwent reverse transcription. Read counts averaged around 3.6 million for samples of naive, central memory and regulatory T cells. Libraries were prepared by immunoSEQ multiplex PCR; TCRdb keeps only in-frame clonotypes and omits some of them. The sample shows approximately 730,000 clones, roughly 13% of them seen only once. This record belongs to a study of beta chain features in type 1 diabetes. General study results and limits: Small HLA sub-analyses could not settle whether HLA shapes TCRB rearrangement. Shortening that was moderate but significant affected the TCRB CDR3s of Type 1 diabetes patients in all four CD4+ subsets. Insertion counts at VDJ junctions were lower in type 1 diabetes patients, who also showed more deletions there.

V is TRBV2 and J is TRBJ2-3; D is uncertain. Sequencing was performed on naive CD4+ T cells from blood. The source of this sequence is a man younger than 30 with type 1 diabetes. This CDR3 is CASSGSFGGIADTQYF. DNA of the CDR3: TGTGCCAGCAGTGGAAGTTTCGGCGGAATCGCAGATACGCAGTATTTT.